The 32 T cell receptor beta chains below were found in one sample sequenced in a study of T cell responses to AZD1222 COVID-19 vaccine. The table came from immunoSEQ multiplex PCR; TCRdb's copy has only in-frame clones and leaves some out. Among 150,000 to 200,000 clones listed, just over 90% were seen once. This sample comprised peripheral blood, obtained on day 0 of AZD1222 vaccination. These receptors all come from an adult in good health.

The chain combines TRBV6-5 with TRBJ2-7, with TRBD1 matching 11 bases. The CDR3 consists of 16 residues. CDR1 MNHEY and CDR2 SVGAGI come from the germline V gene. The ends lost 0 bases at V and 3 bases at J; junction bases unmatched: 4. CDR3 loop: CASSYSQDRGLYEQYF. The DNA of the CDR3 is TGTGCCAGCAGTTACTCCCAGGACAGGGGGCTCTACGAGCAGTACTTC.

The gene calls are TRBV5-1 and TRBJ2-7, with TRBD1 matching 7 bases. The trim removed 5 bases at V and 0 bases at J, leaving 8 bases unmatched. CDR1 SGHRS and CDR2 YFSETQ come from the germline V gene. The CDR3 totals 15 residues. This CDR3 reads CASSMDRSSSYEQYF. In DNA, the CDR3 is TGCGCCAGCAGTATGGACAGGTCGAGCTCCTACGAGCAGTACTTC.

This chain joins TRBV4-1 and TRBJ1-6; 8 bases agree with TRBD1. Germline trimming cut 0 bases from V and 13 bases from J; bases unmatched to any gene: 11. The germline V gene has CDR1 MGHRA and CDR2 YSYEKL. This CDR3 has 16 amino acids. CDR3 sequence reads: CASSQEGDRRLAPLHF. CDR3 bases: TGCGCCAGCAGCCAAGAAGGGGACAGGCGACTTGCTCCCCTCCACTTT.

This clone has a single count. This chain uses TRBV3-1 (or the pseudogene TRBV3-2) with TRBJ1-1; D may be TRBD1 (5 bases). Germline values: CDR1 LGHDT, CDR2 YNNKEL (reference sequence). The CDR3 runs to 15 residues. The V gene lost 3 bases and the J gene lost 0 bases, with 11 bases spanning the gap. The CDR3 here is CASSHRDNMNTEAFF. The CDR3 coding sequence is TGTGCCAGCAGCCACAGGGATAATATGAACACTGAAGCTTTCTTT.

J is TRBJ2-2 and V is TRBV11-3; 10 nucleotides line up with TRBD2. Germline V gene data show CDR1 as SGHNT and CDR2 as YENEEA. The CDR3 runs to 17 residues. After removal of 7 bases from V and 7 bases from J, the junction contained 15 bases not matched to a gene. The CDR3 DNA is TGTGCCAGCACAATGCGGTCAGCGGGGGGGCGGAGCGGGGAGCTGTTTTTT. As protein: CASTMRSAGGRSGELFF. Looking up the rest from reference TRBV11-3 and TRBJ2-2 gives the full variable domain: EAGVVQSPRYKIIEKKQPVAFWCNPISGHNTLYWYLQNLGQGPELLIRYENEEAVDDSQLPKDRFSAERLKGVDSTLKIQPAELGDSAVYLCASTMRSAGGRSGELFFGEGSRLTVL.

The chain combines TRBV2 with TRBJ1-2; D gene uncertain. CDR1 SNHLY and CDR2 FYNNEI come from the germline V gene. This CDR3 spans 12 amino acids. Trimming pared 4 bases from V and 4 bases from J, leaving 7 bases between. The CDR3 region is CASSVPVYGYTF. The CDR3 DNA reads TGTGCCAGCAGTGTTCCCGTCTATGGCTACACCTTC.

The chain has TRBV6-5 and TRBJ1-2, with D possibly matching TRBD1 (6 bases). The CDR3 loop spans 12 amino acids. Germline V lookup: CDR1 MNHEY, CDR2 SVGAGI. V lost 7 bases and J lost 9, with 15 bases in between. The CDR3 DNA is TGTGCCAGCACCCCGGGGGGGCGTAGCTACACCTTC. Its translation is CASTPGGRSYTF.

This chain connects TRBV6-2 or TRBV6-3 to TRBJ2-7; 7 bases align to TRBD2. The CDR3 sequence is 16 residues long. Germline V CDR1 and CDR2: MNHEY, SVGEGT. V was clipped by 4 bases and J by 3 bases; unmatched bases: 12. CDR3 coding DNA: TGTGCCAGCAGTTCGAGAAGGGGTTCGGGAGGCTACGAGCAGTACTTC. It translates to CASSSRRGSGGYEQYF.

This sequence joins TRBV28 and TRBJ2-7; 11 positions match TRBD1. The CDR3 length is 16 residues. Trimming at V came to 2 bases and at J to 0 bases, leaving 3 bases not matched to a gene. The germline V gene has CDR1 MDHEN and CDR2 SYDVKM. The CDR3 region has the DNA TGTGCCAGCAGTTTAATGGGGACAGGGGGCTCCTACGAGCAGTACTTC. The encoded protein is CASSLMGTGGSYEQYF.

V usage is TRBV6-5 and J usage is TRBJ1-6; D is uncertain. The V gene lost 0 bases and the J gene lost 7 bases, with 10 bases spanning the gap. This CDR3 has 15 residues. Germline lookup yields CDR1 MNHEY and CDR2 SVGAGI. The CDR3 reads CASSYSGRLNSPLHF. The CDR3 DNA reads TGTGCCAGCAGTTACTCGGGCAGGCTCAATTCACCCCTCCACTTT.

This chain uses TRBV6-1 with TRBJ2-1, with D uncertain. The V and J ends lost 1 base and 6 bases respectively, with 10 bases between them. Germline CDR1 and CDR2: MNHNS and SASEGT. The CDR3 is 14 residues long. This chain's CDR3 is CASSEGGVRNEQFF. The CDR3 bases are TGTGCCAGCAGTGAAGGAGGAGTTCGCAATGAGCAGTTCTTC.

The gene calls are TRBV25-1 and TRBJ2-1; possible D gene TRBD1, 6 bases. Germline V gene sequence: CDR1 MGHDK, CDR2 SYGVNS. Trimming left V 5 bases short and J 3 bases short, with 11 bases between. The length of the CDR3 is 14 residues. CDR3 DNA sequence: TGTGCCAGCAGTAACCGGGACAACTACAATGAGCAGTTCTTC. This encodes CASSNRDNYNEQFF.

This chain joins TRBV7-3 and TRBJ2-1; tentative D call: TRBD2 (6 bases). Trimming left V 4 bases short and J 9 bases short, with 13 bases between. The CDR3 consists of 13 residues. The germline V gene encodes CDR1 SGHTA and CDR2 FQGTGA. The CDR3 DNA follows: TGTGCCAGCAGCTCAACTAGCTTCACTGAGCAGTTCTTC. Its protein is CASSSTSFTEQFF. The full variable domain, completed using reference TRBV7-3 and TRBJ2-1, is GAGVSQTPSNKVTEKGKYVELRCDPISGHTALYWYRQSLGQGPEFLIYFQGTGAADDSGLPNDRFFAVRPEGSVSTLKIQRTERGDSAVYLCASSSTSFTEQFFGPGTRLTVL.

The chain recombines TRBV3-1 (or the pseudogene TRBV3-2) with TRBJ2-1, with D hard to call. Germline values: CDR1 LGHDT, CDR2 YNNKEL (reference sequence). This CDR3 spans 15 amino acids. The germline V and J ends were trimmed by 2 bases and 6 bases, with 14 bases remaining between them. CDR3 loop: CASSQFATTPNEQFF. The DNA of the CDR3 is TGTGCCAGCAGCCAATTCGCAACCACCCCCAATGAGCAGTTCTTC.

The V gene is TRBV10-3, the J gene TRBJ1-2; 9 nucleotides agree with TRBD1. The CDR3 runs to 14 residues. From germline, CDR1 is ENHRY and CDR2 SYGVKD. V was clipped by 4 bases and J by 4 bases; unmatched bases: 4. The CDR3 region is CAISAGDRVYGYTF. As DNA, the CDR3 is TGTGCCATCAGTGCCGGGGACAGGGTCTATGGCTACACCTTC.

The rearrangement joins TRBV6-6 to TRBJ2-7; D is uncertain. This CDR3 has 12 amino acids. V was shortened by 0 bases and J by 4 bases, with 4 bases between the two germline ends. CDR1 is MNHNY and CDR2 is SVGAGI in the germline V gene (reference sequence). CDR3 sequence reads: CASSYSFYEQYF. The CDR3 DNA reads TGTGCCAGCAGTTACTCGTTTTACGAGCAGTACTTC.

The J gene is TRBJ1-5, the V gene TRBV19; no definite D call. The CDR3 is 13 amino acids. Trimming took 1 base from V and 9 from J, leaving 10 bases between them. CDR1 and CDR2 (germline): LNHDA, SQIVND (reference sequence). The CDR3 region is CASSIGLSGPQHF. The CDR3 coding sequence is TGTGCCAGTAGTATAGGTCTCTCGGGGCCCCAGCATTTT.

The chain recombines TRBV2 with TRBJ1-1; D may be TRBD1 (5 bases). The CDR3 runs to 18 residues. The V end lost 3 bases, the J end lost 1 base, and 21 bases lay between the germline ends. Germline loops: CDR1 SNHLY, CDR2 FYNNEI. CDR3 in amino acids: CASSDSIWGVGGNTEAFF. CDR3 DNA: TGTGCCAGCAGTGACTCCATATGGGGGGTTGGTGGGAACACTGAAGCTTTCTTT.

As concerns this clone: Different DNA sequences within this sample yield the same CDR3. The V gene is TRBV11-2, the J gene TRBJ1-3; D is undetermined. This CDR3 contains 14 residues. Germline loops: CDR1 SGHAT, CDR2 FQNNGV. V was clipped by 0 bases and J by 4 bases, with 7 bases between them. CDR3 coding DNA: TGTGCCAGCAGCTTAGAGCCATCGGGAAACACCATATATTTT. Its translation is CASSLEPSGNTIYF.

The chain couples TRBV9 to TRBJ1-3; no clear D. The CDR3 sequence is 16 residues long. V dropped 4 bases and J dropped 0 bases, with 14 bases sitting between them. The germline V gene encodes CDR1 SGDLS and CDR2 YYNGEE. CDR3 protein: CASSSEDRHSGNTIYF. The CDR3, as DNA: TGTGCCAGCAGCTCAGAGGACCGCCACTCTGGAAACACCATATATTTT.

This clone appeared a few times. CDR3 residues: CASSPRGRANTEAFF. The CDR3 region has the DNA TGTGCCAGCAGCCCCCGGGGGCGGGCGAACACTGAAGCTTTCTTT. The chain recombines TRBV3-1 (or the pseudogene TRBV3-2) with TRBJ1-1, with D maybe TRBD1 (6 bases). The V gene's germline CDR1 is LGHDT and CDR2 YNNKEL (reference sequence). With 4 bases removed from V and 1 base from J, the gap between germline ends came to 13 bases. The CDR3 length is 15 residues.

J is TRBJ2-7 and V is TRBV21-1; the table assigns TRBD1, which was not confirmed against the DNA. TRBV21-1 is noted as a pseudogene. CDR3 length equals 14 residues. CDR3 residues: CASSKFGRGYEQYF. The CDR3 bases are TGTGCCAGCAGCAAGTTTGGCAGGGGATACGAGCAGTACTTC.

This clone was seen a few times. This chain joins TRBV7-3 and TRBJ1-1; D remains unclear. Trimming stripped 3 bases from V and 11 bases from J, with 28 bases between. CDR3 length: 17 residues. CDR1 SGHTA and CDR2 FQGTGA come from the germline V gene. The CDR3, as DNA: TGTGCCAGCAGCTTGACCCCCCGATCCCCCCGATTGCACTACGCTTTCTTT. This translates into CASSLTPRSPRLHYAFF.

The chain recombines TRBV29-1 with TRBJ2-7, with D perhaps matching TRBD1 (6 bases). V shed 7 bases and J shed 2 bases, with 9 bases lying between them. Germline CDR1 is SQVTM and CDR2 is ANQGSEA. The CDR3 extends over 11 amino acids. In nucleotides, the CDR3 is TGCAGCGCCGAGGGGGCCTACGAGCAGTACTTC. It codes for CSAEGAYEQYF.

This CDR3 is CASSTIRDRGGGYTF. For the CDR3, the DNA is TGTGCCAGTAGTACCATCCGGGACAGGGGTGGCGGCTACACCTTC. The chain combines TRBV19 with TRBJ1-2; 10 bases are a match to TRBD1. Germline-derived CDR1 and CDR2 are LNHDA and SQIVND (reference sequence). With 4 bases clipped from V and 8 bases from J, the junction kept 10 bases outside the gene matches. This CDR3 contains 15 residues.

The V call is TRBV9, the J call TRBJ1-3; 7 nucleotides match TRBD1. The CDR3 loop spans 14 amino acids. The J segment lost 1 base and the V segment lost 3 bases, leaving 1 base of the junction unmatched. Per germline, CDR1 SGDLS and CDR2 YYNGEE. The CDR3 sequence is CASSAGQSGNTIYF. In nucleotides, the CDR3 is TGTGCCAGCAGCGCGGGACAGTCTGGAAACACCATATATTTT. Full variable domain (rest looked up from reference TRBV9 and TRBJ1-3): DSGVTQTPKHLITATGQRVTLRCSPRSGDLSVYWYQQSLDQGLQFLIQYYNGEERAKGNILERFSAQQFPDLHSELNLSSLELGDSALYFCASSAGQSGNTIYFGEGSWLTVV.

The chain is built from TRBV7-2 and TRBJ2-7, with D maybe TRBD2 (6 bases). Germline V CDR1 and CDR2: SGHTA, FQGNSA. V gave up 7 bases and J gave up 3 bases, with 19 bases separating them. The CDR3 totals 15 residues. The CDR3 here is CASTPQAGLGYEQYF. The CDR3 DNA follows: TGTGCCAGCACCCCGCAGGCGGGGCTGGGCTACGAGCAGTACTTC.

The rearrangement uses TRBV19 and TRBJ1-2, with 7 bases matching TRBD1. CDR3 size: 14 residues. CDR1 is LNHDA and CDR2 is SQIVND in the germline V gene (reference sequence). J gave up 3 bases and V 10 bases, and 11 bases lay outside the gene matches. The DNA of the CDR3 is TGTGCCACCTCAACCGGAGACAGGGACTATGGCTACACCTTC. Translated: CATSTGDRDYGYTF. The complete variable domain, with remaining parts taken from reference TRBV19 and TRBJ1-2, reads DGGITQSPKYLFRKEGQNVTLSCEQNLNHDAMYWYRQDPGQGLRLIYYSQIVNDFQKGDIAEGYSVSREKKESFPLTVTSAQKNPTAFYLCATSTGDRDYGYTFGSGTRLTVV.

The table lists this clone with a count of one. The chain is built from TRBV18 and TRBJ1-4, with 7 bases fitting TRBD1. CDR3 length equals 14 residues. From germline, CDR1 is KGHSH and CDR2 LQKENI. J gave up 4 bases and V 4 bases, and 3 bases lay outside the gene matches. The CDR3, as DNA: TGTGCCAGCTCACAACAGGGGAATAATGAAAAACTGTTTTTT. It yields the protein CASSQQGNNEKLFF. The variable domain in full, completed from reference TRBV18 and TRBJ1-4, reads NAGVMQNPRHLVRRRGQEARLRCSPMKGHSHVYWYRQLPEEGLKFMVYLQKENIIDESGMPKERFSAEFPKEGPSILRIQQVVRGDSAAYFCASSQQGNNEKLFFGSGTQLSVL.

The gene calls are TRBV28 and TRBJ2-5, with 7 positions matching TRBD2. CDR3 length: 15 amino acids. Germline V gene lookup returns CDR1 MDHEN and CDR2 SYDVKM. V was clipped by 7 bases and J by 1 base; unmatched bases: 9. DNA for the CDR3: TGTGCCAGCACCCCCCCCGGGACTACCCAAGAGACCCAGTACTTC. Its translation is CASTPPGTTQETQYF.

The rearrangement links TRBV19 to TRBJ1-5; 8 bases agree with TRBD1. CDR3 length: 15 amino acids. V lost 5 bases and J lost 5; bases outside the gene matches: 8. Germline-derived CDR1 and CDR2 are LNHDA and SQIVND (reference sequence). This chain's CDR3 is CASSLGQALHQPQHF. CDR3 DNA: TGTGCCAGTAGTTTGGGACAGGCGCTCCATCAGCCCCAGCATTTT.

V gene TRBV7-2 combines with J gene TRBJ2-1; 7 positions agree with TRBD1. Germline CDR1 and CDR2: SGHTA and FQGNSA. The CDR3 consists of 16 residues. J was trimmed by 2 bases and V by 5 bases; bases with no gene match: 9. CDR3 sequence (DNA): TGTGCCAGCAGCCCAAGACAGGGCTACACCTACAATGAGCAGTTCTTC. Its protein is CASSPRQGYTYNEQFF.